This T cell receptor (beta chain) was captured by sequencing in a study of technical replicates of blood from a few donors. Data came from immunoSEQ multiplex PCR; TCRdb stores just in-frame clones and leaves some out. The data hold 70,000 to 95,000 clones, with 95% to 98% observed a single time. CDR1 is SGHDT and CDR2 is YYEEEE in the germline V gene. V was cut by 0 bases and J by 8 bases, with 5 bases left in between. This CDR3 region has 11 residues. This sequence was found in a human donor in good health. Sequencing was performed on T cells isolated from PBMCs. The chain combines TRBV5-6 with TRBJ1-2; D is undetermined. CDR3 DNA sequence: TGTGCCAGCAGCTTGGGCTACGGCTACACCTTC. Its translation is CASSLGYGYTF.